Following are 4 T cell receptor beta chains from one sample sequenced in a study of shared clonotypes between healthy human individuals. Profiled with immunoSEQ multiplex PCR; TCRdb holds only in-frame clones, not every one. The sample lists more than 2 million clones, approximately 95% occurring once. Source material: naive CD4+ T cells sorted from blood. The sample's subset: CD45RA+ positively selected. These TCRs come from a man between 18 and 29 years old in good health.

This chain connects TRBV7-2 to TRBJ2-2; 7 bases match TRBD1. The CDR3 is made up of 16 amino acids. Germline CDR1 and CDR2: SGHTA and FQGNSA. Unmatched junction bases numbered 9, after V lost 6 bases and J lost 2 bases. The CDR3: CASSRAGTDNTGELFF. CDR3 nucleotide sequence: TGTGCCAGCAGTCGAGCCGGGACAGATAACACCGGGGAGCTGTTTTTT.

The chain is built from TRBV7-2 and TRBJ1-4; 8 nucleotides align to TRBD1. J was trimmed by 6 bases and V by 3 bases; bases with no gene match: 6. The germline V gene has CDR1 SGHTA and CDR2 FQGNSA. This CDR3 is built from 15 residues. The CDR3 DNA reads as TGTGCCAGCAGCTTCCCGACAGGGGCACATGAAAAACTGTTTTTT. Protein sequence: CASSFPTGAHEKLFF.

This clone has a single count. The CDR3 nucleotides read TGTGCCAACCTGGACATCCTTAACTATGGCTACACCTTC. It translates to CANLDILNYGYTF. The chain recombines TRBV10-3 with TRBJ1-2, with D perhaps matching TRBD1 (5 bases). Germline lookup yields CDR1 ENHRY and CDR2 SYGVKD. This CDR3 spans 13 amino acids. Between the trimmed V and J ends, which lost 10 bases and 1 base, there was a span of 13 bases.

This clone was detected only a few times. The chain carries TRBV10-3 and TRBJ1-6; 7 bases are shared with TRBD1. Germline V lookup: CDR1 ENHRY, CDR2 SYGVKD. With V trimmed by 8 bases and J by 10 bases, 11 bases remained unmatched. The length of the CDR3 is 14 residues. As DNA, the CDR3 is TGTGCCATCGGGACAGACGGCGGGAGGTCACCCCTCCACTTT. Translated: CAIGTDGGRSPLHF.